This T cell receptor beta chain was captured by sequencing in a study of cytomegalovirus exposure and HLA in healthy donors. The ends were cut back, 8 bases at V and 5 bases at J, with 12 bases in the middle. This CDR3 region has 12 residues. Germline V gives CDR1 MNHNS, CDR2 SASEGT. Only in-frame clones appear in the TCRdb table, and some are missing; sequencing was by immunoSEQ multiplex PCR. The repertoire has some 65,000 clones, approximately 96% of them found once; the top ten carry 2% to 2.5%. This chain links TRBV6-1 with TRBJ1-2; maybe TRBD1 (5 bases). Sequenced material: PBMCs. This clonotype was obtained from a man aged 18-30 years in good health and CMV-seronegative. The DNA for the CDR3 is TGTGCCAGCGTTGACAGCGGGTATGGCTACACCTTC. Translating it yields CASVDSGYGYTF.